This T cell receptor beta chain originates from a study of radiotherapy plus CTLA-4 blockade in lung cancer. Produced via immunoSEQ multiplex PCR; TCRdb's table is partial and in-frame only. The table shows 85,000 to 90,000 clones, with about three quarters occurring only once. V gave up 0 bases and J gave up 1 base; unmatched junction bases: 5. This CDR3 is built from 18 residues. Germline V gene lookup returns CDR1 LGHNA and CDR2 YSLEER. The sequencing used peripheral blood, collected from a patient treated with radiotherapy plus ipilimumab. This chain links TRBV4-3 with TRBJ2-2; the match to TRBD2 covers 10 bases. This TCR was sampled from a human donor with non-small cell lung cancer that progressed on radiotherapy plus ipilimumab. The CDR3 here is CASSQEPSGGLNTGELFF. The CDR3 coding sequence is TGCGCCAGCAGCCAAGAACCTAGCGGGGGCCTGAACACCGGGGAGCTGTTTTTT.